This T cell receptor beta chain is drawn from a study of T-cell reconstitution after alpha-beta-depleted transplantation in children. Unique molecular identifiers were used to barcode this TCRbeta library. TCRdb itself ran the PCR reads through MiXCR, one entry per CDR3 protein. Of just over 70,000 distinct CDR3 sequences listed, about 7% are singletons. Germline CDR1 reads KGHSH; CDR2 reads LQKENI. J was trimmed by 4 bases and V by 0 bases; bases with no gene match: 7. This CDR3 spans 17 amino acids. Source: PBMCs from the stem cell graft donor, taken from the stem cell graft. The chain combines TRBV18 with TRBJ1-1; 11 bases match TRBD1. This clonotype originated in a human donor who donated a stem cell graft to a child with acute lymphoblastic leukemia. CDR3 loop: CASSPPDRGRFGTEAFF. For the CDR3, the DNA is TGTGCCAGCTCACCACCGGACAGGGGGCGCTTCGGCACTGAAGCTTTCTTT.